These 22 T cell receptor beta chains share one sample of origin, sequenced in a study of Graves' ophthalmopathy and Graves' hyperthyroidism. The authors amplified TCR beta CDR3 regions from RNA transcripts. First-round RT-PCR employed HTBI primers, with a second-round multiplex PCR after it. TCRdb ran MiXCR on the multiplex PCR reads and lists one entry per CDR3 protein. This table has around 600,000 distinct CDR3 sequences, more than 40% appearing once. The sequencing sample was made of peripheral blood. The receptor set was obtained from an adult man with Graves' ophthalmopathy.

The chain recombines TRBV29-1 with TRBJ1-5, with a weak D call TRBD1 (5 bases). This CDR3 region has 9 residues. The V gene lost 2 bases and the J gene lost 15 bases, with 8 bases spanning the gap. CDR1 is SQVTM and CDR2 is ANQGSEA in the germline V gene. DNA for the CDR3: TGCAGCGTTGAAACAGGATTGCATTTT. Translating gives CSVETGLHF.

The rearrangement uses TRBV2 and TRBJ1-2, with D maybe TRBD1 (5 bases). CDR3 length: 15 amino acids. Trimming shortened V by 6 bases and J by 4 bases, and 18 bases separated the two germline ends. Germline assignment: CDR1 SNHLY and CDR2 FYNNEI. The CDR3 DNA sequence: TGTGCCAGCAGCCCGTGGATAGACAGCGGCTATGGCTACACCTTC. Its translation: CASSPWIDSGYGYTF.

The chain couples TRBV4-2 to TRBJ1-4; TRBD1 is a possible D gene (6 bases). Per germline, CDR1 LGHNA and CDR2 YNFKEQ. This CDR3 has 14 amino acids. V lost 8 bases and J lost 3, with 13 bases in between. CDR3: CASQGGSANEKLFF. The CDR3 region has the DNA TGTGCCAGCCAAGGGGGGTCAGCTAATGAAAAACTGTTTTTT.

In its sample, this clonotype was seen a few times. The chain links TRBV20-1 to TRBJ2-2, with 8 bases aligning to TRBD2. Germline-derived CDR1 and CDR2 are DFQATT and SNEGSKA (reference sequence). V lost 0 bases and J lost 4; bases outside the gene matches: 7. This CDR3 is built from 16 residues. CDR3 bases: TGCAGTGCTAGAGATCCGGAGCGGGGGCTCACCGGGGAGCTGTTTTTT. It specifies CSARDPERGLTGELFF.

This clonotype has at least ten counts. The rearrangement links TRBV6-5 to TRBJ1-1; D might be TRBD1 (6 bases). In germline, CDR1 is MNHEY, CDR2 SVGAGI. The CDR3 runs 16 residues. Trimming cost V 8 bases and J 1 base, with 20 bases left between them. The CDR3 region is CASEVVTLGGNTEAFF. In DNA form, the CDR3 reads TGTGCCAGCGAGGTTGTGACCCTAGGGGGGAACACTGAAGCTTTCTTT.

This clonotype showed up many times. The chain combines TRBV7-2 with TRBJ2-2; tentatively, D is TRBD1 (7 bases). This CDR3 is built from 17 residues. Germline V lookup: CDR1 SGHTA, CDR2 FQGNSA. V was clipped by 5 bases and J by 3 bases, with 19 bases between them. The chain's CDR3 is CASSPLRGAGDTGELFF. CDR3 bases: TGTGCCAGCAGCCCCCTCAGGGGGGCAGGGGACACCGGGGAGCTGTTTTTT.

This clonotype was picked up many times. The chain recombines TRBV29-1 with TRBJ1-2; tentative D call: TRBD1 (6 bases). CDR3 size: 12 residues. Germline loops: CDR1 SQVTM, CDR2 ANQGSEA. Trimming pared 7 bases from V and 4 bases from J, leaving 13 bases between. This CDR3 reads CSADDRRYGYTF. DNA of the CDR3: TGCAGCGCCGACGACAGGCGCTATGGCTACACCTTC.

Many counts were recorded for this clonotype. The chain couples TRBV29-1 to TRBJ1-2, with unresolved D. The germline CDR1 and CDR2 sequences are SQVTM and ANQGSEA. Trimming cost V 5 bases and J 6 bases, with 7 bases left between them. The CDR3 length is 10 residues. DNA for the CDR3: TGCAGCGTTCCCCTCGATGGCTACACCTTC. It yields the protein CSVPLDGYTF. Variable domain in full (rest from reference TRBV29-1 and TRBJ1-2): SAVISQKPSRDICQRGTSLTIQCQVDSQVTMMFWYRQQPGQSLTLIATANQGSEATYESGFVIDKFPISRPNLTFSTLTVSNMSPEDSSIYLCSVPLDGYTFGSGTRLTVV.

This rearrangement joins TRBV19 to TRBJ1-1; no clear D. The germline V and J ends were trimmed by 1 base and 5 bases, with 11 bases remaining between them. The germline V gene has CDR1 LNHDA and CDR2 SQIVND (reference sequence). The CDR3 spans 14 residues. CDR3 in DNA: TGTGCCAGTAGTATAGGTCACCATGGGACTGAAGCTTTCTTT. This encodes CASSIGHHGTEAFF.

Note on this clonotype: Mismatch with germline at one junction end may stem from a read error. DNA for the CDR3: TGCGCCAGCAGCCCAACCACTAGCGGGGGGCCCCAAGAGACCCAGTACTTC. It is translated as CASSPTTSGGPQETQYF. The rearrangement links TRBV7-2 to TRBJ2-5, with TRBD2 matching over 12 bases. The CDR3 is made up of 17 amino acids. Germline CDR1 SGHTA, CDR2 FQGNSA.

There are many counts of this clonotype. CDR3 sequence reads: CASSSQQGKFDGYTF. The DNA of the CDR3 is TGTGCCAGCAGTTCGCAACAGGGGAAGTTCGATGGCTACACCTTC. V and J are TRBV7-8 and TRBJ1-2, with TRBD1 matching 7 bases. In germline, CDR1 is SGHVS, CDR2 FQNEAQ. This CDR3 has 15 residues. V was pared by 6 bases and J by 6 bases, with 13 bases of the junction left unmatched.

The chain has TRBV7-9 and TRBJ1-2; D not resolved. This CDR3 has 12 amino acids. V lost 9 bases and J lost 0, with 8 bases in between. CDR1 and CDR2 from the germline V gene are SEHNR and FQNEAQ (reference sequence). The CDR3 reads CASATANYGYTF. CDR3 DNA sequence: TGTGCCAGTGCTACGGCTAACTATGGCTACACCTTC.

This clonotype was seen at least ten times. The chain employs TRBV6-5 and TRBJ1-2; D may be TRBD1 (5 bases). The CDR3 extends over 13 amino acids. V lost 4 bases to trimming and J lost 7 bases, with 13 bases between them. Germline CDR1 and CDR2: MNHEY and SVGAGI. The chain's CDR3 is CASSLTDPSGYTF. As DNA, the CDR3 is TGTGCCAGCAGTTTGACAGACCCGAGTGGCTACACCTTC.

With respect to this clonotype: A read error is possible here, since a much larger clone lies one base away. The chain employs TRBV7-9 and TRBJ2-6; possible D gene TRBD1, 5 bases. The germline V gene has CDR1 SEHNR and CDR2 FQNEAQ (reference sequence). The CDR3 runs to 15 residues. DNA of the CDR3: TGTGCCAGCAGCTTAGGCCAGTCTGGGGCCGACGTCCTGACTTTC. It specifies CASSLGQSGADVLTF.

The chain employs TRBV15 and TRBJ1-4, with unresolved D. The V gene's germline CDR1 is LNHNV and CDR2 YYDKDF (reference sequence). The V gene lost 5 bases and the J gene lost 3 bases, with 7 bases spanning the gap. This CDR3 comprises 13 residues. The CDR3 loop is CATSRQANEKLFF. The CDR3 DNA is TGTGCCACCAGCCGTCAGGCTAATGAAAAACTGTTTTTT.

CDR3 sequence reads: CASTTREEAQYF. The CDR3 DNA reads TGTGCCAGCACCACAAGGGAGGAGGCCCAGTACTTC. This rearrangement joins TRBV12-3 or TRBV12-4 to TRBJ2-5; D possibly corresponds to TRBD2 (6 bases). This CDR3 contains 12 residues. V was cut by 7 bases and J by 9 bases, with 15 bases left in between.

The chain employs TRBV29-1 and TRBJ2-3; 10 positions match TRBD1. Germline assignment: CDR1 SQVTM and CDR2 ANQGSEA. V was clipped by 6 bases and J by 3 bases; unmatched bases: 3. The CDR3 totals 13 residues. CDR3: CSVRTGGTDTQYF. CDR3 DNA: TGCAGCGTGAGGACAGGGGGTACAGATACGCAGTATTTT.

This clonotype was found many times. J is TRBJ1-4 and V is TRBV7-2; 10 bases align to TRBD1. V was pared by 5 bases and J by 8 bases, with 8 bases of the junction left unmatched. The CDR3 spans 15 residues. Germline V gene lookup returns CDR1 SGHTA and CDR2 FQGNSA. CDR3 protein: CASSQWTGGGEKLFF. The CDR3, as DNA: TGTGCCAGCAGCCAATGGACAGGGGGTGGAGAAAAACTGTTTTTT.

In the case of this clonotype: A much bigger clone sits one base away, suggesting this may be a read error. This rearrangement joins TRBV9 to TRBJ1-5, with TRBD1 identical over 9 bases. The CDR3 length is 15 residues. CDR1 and CDR2 from the germline V gene are SGDLS and YYNGEE. CDR3: CASSTTGGPHQPQQF. CDR3 in DNA: TGTGCCAGCAGCACAACAGGGGGCCCACATCAGCCCCAGCAGTTT.

Ten or more counts support this clonotype. This chain links TRBV11-2 with TRBJ1-4; D ambiguous. V dropped 0 bases and J dropped 2 bases, with 7 bases sitting between them. CDR1 SGHAT and CDR2 FQNNGV come from the germline V gene. The CDR3 has 15 amino acids. The CDR3 nucleotides read TGTGCCAGCAGCTTAGATGCCAGTACTAATGAAAAACTGTTTTTT. It translates to CASSLDASTNEKLFF.

This clonotype has more than one count but fewer than ten. The chain uses TRBV2 and TRBJ2-5; TRBD2 matches 14 bases. Germline CDR1 SNHLY, CDR2 FYNNEI. CDR3 length equals 19 residues. The trim removed 6 bases at V and 5 bases at J, leaving 17 bases unmatched. The CDR3 region has the DNA TGTGCCAGCAGCCAGGGACTAGCGGGAGATGGGCAGGGGTGGGAGACCCAGTACTTC. Its protein product is CASSQGLAGDGQGWETQYF.

The table lists this clonotype with many counts. V is TRBV7-6 and J is TRBJ1-5; possible D gene TRBD1, 5 bases. Germline V gene data show CDR1 as SGHVS and CDR2 as FNYEAQ. V lost 2 bases, J lost 2 bases, and 16 bases lay in between. The CDR3 sequence is 17 residues long. DNA of the CDR3: TGTGCCAGCAGCTTATCCCAACGACAGTGGGGCAATCAGCCCCAGCATTTT. Translating gives CASSLSQRQWGNQPQHF.